This T cell receptor beta chain was recovered during a study of blood T cells in healthy people across ages. Study conclusions and caveats: Estimated diversity across one million T cells was deemed an underestimate.

Trimming took off 7 bases at V and 1 base at J, with 24 bases between the two ends. Germline lookup yields CDR1 DFQATT and CDR2 SNEGSKA (reference sequence). The CDR3 totals 17 residues. Primed by a sample-barcoded 5' primer and a J-beta primer mix, a second PCR proceeded for 7 to 11 cycles. TCRdb reanalysed the 5' RACE reads using MiXCR and keeps one entry per CDR3 protein. The sample records roughly 800,000 distinct CDR3 sequences, 58% being singletons. In regard to this clonotype: No antigen is known for it.

The clonotype originates from a man aged 25-45 years in good health. What was sequenced was blood. The genes are TRBV20-1 and TRBJ2-3; weak D call: TRBD1 (6 bases). The CDR3 bases are TGCAGTGTGAGACCGATACAGGGATTTGGGGGCACAGATACGCAGTATTTT. Its translation is CSVRPIQGFGGTDTQYF.